This T cell receptor (beta chain) is drawn from a study of blood T cell repertoires in COVID-19. Clones were read by immunoSEQ multiplex PCR, and TCRdb kept only the in-frame ones, dropping some. The sample contains around 130,000 clones, just over 75% of which appear only once. This CDR3 is built from 15 residues. Germline V gene sequence: CDR1 SGHNT, CDR2 YYREEE (reference sequence). V shed 4 bases and J 1 base; nucleotides not matched to a gene: 6. The TCR comes from a human donor in a cohort sampled during active COVID-19. The gene calls are TRBV5-4 and TRBJ2-7, with 9 nucleotides matching TRBD2. What was sequenced was peripheral blood. CDR3 bases: TGTGCCAGCAGCGGTAGCGGGGGTCGTTCCTACGAGCAGTACTTC. The encoded protein is CASSGSGGRSYEQYF.